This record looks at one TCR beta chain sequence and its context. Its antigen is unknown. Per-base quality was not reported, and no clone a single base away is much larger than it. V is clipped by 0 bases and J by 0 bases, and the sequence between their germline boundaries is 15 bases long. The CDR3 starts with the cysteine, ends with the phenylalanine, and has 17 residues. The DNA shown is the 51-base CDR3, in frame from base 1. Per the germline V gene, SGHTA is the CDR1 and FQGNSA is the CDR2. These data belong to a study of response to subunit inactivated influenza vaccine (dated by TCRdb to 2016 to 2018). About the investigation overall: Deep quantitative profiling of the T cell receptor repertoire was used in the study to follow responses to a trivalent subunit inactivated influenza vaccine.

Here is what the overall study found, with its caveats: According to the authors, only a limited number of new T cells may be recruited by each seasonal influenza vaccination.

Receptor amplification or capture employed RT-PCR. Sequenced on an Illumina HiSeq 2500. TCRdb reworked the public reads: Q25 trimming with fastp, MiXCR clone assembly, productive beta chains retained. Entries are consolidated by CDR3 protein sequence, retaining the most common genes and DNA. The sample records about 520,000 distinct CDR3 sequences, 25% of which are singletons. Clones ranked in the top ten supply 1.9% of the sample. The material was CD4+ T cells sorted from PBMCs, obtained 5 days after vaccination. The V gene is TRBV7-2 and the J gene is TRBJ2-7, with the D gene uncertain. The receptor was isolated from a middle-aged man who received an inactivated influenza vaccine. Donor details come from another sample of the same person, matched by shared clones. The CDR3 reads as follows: CASSLATRAMSSYEQYF. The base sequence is TGTGCCAGCAGCTTAGCGACACGGGCGATGAGCTCCTACGAGCAGTACTTC.